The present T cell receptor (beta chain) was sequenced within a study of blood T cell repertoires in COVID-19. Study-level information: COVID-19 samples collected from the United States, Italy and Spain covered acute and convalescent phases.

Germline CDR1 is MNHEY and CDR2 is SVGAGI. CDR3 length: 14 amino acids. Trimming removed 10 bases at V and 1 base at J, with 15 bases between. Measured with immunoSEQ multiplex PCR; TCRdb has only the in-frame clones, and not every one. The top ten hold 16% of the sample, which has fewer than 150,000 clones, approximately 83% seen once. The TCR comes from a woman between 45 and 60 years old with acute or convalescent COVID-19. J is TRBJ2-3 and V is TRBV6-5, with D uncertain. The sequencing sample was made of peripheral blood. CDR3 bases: TGTGCCACCCAGGCAGCCTTAGGCACAGATACGCAGTATTTT. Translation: CATQAALGTDTQYF.